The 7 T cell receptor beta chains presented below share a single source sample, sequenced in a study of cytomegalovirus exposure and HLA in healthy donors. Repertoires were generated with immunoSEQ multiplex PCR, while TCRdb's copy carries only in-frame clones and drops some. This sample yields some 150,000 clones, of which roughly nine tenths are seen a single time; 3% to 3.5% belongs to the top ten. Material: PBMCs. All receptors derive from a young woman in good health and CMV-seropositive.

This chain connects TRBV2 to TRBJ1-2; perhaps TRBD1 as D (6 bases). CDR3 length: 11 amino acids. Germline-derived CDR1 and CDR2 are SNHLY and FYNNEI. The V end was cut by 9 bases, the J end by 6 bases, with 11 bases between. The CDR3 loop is CARGGAHGYTF. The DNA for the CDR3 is TGTGCCAGAGGGGGTGCTCATGGCTACACCTTC.

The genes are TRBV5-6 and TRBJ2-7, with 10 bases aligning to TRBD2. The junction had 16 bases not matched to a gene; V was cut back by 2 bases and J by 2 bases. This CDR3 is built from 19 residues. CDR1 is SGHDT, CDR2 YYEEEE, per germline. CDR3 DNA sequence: TGTGCCAGCAGCTTTTTAGAGCATGGACCACTAGCGGGAACCTACGAGCAGTACTTC. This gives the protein CASSFLEHGPLAGTYEQYF.

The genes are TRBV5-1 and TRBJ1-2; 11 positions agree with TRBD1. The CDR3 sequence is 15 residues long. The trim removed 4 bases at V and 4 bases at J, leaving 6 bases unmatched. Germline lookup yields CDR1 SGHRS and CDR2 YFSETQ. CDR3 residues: CASSPDRGRIYGYTF. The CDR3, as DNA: TGCGCCAGCAGCCCGGACAGGGGGCGAATCTATGGCTACACCTTC.

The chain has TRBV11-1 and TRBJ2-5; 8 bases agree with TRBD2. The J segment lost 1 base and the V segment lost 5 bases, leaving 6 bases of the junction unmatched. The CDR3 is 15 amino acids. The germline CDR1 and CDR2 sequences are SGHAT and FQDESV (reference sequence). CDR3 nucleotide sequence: TGTGCCAGCAGCCCCTTAGCGGGATCCCAAGAGACCCAGTACTTC. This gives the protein CASSPLAGSQETQYF.

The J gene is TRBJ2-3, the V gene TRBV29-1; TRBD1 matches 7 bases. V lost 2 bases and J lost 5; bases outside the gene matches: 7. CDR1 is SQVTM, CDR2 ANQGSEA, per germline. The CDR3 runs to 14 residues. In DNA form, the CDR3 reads TGCAGCGTTGAAAACACGTCAGGGGGAGATACGCAGTATTTT. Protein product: CSVENTSGGDTQYF.

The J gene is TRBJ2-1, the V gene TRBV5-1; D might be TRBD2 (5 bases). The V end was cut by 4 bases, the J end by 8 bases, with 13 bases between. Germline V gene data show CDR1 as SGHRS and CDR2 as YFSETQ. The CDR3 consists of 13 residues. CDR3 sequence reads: CASSDLGSDEQFF. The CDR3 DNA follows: TGCGCCAGCAGCGATCTTGGTAGCGATGAGCAGTTCTTC.

This CDR3 is CASSLWPSGLPLATDTQYF. As DNA, the CDR3 is TGCGCCAGCAGCTTGTGGCCTAGCGGACTCCCCCTTGCCACAGATACGCAGTATTTT. The V and J genes are TRBV5-1 and TRBJ2-3, with 7 bases that match TRBD2. The CDR3 is 19 residues long. V lost 1 base and J lost 2; bases outside the gene matches: 16. Germline CDR1 is SGHRS and CDR2 is YFSETQ.